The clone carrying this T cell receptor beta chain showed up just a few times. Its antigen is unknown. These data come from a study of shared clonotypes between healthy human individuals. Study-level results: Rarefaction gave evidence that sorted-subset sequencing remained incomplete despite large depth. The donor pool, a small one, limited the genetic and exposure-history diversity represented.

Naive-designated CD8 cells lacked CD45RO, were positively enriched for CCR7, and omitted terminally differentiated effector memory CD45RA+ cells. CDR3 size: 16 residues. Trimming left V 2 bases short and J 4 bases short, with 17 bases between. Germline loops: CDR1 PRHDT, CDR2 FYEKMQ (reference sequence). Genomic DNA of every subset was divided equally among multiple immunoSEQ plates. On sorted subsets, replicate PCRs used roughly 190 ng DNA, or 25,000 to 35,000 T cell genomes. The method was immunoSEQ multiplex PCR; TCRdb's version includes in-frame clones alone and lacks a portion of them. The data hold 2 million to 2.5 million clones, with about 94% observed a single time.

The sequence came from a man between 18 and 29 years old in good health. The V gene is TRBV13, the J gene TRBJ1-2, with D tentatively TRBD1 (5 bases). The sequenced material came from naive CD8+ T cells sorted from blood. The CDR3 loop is CASSLLIHQGGYGYTF. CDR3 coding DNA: TGTGCCAGCAGCTTATTAATCCACCAGGGCGGCTATGGCTACACCTTC.